The present TCR beta chain was sequenced within a study of human T cells and chemical hapten exposure. Specified time point: pre-sensitization, week 0. Treatment of the sample: therapeutic diphenylcyclopropenone sensitization with weekly scalp DPC. TCRdb reprocessed the RACE reads with MiXCR, giving one entry per CDR3 protein. Among 100,000 to 150,000 distinct CDR3 sequences listed, approximately 15% were seen once. Trimming took off 2 bases at V and 0 bases at J, with 20 bases between the two ends. The germline CDR1 and CDR2 sequences are DFQATT and SNEGSKA (reference sequence). The CDR3 is 18 amino acids.

This clonotype originated in a woman aged 18-29 years with alopecia areata. Some clones in this sample may be carry-over from other donors' samples. This chain uses TRBV20-1 with TRBJ2-1, with D perhaps matching TRBD2 (6 bases). Source: whole blood, taken in connection with sensitization to the hapten diphenylcyclopropenone (DPC). The CDR3 protein is CSARLPLNGGFSYNEQFF. CDR3 DNA: TGCAGTGCTAGACTCCCACTTAACGGGGGATTCTCCTACAATGAGCAGTTCTTC.